The present T cell receptor (beta chain) was sequenced within a study of cytomegalovirus exposure and HLA in healthy donors. The sample holds a few counts of this clone. The target antigen is unknown. The CDR3 consists of 16 residues. Germline CDR1 MNHEY, CDR2 SMNVEV (reference sequence). J gave up 4 bases and V 6 bases, and 13 bases lay outside the gene matches. Regarding the study as a whole: A later analysis reportedly found fewer N-insertions in an Asian-associated ancestry cluster than the roughly 680-donor mean. Most TCRs appeared rarely, but some public TCRs recurred in many donors.

PCR was performed using 60 Vbeta and 13 Jbeta primers. Sequencing used immunoSEQ multiplex PCR; TCRdb keeps in-frame clones, though not all of them. The data contain around 170,000 clones, approximately 79% of them singletons. The chain carries TRBV27 and TRBJ2-7, with 9 bases matching TRBD1. The specimen sequenced was PBMCs. The clonotype was recovered from a man aged 35 to 55 in good health and CMV-seropositive. The CDR3 nucleotides read TGTGCCAGCAGCCCCCCGGGACAGGGTCAACCTTACGAGCAGTACTTC. It is translated as CASSPPGQGQPYEQYF.